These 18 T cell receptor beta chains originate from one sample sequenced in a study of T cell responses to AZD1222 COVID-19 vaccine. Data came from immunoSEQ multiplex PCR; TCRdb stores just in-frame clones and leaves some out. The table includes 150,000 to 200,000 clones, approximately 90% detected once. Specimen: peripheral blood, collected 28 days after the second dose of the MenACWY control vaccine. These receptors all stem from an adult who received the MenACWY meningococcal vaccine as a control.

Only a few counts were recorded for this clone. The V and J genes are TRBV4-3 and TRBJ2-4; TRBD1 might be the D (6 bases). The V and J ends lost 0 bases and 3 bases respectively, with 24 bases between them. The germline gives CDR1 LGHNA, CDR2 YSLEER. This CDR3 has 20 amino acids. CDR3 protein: CASSQDLGAGVSVRKNIQYF. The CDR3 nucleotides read TGCGCCAGCAGCCAAGATCTAGGGGCAGGGGTTTCTGTCCGCAAAAACATTCAGTACTTC.

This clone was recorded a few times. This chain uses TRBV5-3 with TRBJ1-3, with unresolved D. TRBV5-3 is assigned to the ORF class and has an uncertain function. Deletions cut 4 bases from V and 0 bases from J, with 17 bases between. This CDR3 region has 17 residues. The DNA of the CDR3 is TGTGCCAGAAGCCTCGGTACATGGATGAGCTCTGGAAACACCATATATTTT. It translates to CARSLGTWMSSGNTIYF.

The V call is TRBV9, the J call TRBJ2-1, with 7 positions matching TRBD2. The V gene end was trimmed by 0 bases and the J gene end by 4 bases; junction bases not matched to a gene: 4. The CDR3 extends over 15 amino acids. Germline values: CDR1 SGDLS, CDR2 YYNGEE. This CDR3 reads CASSVVPSGYNEQFF. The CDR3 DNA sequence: TGTGCCAGCAGCGTAGTTCCTAGCGGTTACAATGAGCAGTTCTTC. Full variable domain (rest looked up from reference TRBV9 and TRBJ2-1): DSGVTQTPKHLITATGQRVTLRCSPRSGDLSVYWYQQSLDQGLQFLIQYYNGEERAKGNILERFSAQQFPDLHSELNLSSLELGDSALYFCASSVVPSGYNEQFFGPGTRLTVL.

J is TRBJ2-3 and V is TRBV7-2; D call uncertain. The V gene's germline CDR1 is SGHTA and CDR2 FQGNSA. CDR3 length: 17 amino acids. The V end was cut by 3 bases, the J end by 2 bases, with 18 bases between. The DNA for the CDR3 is TGTGCCAGCAGCTTCGCCTTCGGGTCACATGACACAGATACGCAGTATTTT. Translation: CASSFAFGSHDTDTQYF.

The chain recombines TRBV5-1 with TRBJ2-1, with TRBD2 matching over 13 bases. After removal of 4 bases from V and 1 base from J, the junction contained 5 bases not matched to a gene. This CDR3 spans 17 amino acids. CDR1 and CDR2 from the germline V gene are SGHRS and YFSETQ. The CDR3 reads CASSRTSGRPSYNEQFF. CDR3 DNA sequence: TGCGCCAGCAGCCGGACTAGCGGGAGACCGTCCTACAATGAGCAGTTCTTC.

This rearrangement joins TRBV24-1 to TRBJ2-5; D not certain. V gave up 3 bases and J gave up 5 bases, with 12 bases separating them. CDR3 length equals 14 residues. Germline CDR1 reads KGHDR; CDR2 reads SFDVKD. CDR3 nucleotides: TGTGCCACCAGTGATGGACCCCGTCAGGAGACCCAGTACTTC. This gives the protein CATSDGPRQETQYF.

The CDR3 DNA reads as TGTGCCAGCAGCGTAGATGGGGGCGCAGGCACTGAAGCTTTCTTT. It translates to CASSVDGGAGTEAFF. The chain carries TRBV9 and TRBJ1-1; D possibly corresponds to TRBD1 (6 bases). Per germline, CDR1 SGDLS and CDR2 YYNGEE. CDR3 length equals 15 residues. V gave up 0 bases and J gave up 4 bases, with 13 bases separating them. Full variable domain (missing parts from reference TRBV9 and TRBJ1-1): DSGVTQTPKHLITATGQRVTLRCSPRSGDLSVYWYQQSLDQGLQFLIQYYNGEERAKGNILERFSAQQFPDLHSELNLSSLELGDSALYFCASSVDGGAGTEAFFGQGTRLTVV.

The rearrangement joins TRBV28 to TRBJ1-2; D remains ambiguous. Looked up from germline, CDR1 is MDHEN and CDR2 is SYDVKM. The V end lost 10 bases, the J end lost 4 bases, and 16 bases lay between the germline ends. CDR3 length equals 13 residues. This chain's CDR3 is CATTRAAVYGYTF. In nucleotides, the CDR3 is TGTGCCACTACGAGGGCAGCGGTCTATGGCTACACCTTC.

In DNA form, the CDR3 reads TGCGCCAGCACTCGGCAGAACACTGAAGCTTTCTTT. This encodes CASTRQNTEAFF. This rearrangement joins TRBV10-2 to TRBJ1-1; D remains unclear. Germline V CDR1 and CDR2: WSHSY, SAAADI. The germline V and J ends were trimmed by 7 bases and 1 base, with 7 bases remaining between them. The CDR3 length is 12 residues.

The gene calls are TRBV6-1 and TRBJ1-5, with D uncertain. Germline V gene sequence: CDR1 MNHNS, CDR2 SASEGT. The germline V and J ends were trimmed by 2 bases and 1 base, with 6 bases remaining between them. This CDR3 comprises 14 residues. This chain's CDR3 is CASSEIQSNQPQHF. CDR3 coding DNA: TGTGCCAGCAGTGAAATACAGAGCAATCAGCCCCAGCATTTT.

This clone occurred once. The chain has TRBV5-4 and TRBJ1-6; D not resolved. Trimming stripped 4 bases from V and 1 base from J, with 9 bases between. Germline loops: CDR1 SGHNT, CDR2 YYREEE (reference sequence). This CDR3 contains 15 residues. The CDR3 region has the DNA TGTGCCAGCAGCCCTACAGTATCCTATAATTCACCCCTCCACTTT. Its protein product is CASSPTVSYNSPLHF.

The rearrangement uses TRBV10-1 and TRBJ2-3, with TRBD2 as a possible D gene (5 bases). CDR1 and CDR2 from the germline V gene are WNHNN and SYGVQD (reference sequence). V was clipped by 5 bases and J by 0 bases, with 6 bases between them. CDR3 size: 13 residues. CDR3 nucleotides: TGCGCCAGCAGTCCGGGGAGCACAGATACGCAGTATTTT. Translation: CASSPGSTDTQYF.

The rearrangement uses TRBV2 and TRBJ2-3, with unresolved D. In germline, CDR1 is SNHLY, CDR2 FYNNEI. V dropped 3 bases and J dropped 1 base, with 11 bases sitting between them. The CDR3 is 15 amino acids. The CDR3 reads CASSDIVPGTDTQYF. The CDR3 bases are TGTGCCAGCAGTGACATAGTCCCCGGCACAGATACGCAGTATTTT.

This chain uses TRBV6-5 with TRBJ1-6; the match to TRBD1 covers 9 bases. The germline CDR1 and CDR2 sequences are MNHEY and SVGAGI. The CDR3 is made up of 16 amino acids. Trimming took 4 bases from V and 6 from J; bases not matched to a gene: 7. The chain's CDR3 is CASSFSSGQGNSPLHF. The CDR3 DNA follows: TGTGCCAGCAGTTTTAGTTCGGGACAGGGTAATTCACCCCTCCACTTT.

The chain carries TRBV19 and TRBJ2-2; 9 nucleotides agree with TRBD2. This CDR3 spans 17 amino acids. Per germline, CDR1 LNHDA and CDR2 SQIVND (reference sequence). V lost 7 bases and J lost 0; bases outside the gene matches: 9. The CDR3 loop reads CASIRRAGGSNTGELFF. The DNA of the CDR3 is TGTGCCAGTATTAGGAGAGCGGGAGGATCGAACACCGGGGAGCTGTTTTTT.

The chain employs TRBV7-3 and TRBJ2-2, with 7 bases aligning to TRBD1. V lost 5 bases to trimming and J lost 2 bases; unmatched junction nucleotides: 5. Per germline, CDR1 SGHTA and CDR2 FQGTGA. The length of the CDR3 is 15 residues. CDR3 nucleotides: TGTGCCAGCAGCCACGGACAGGCAAACACCGGGGAGCTGTTTTTT. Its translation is CASSHGQANTGELFF.

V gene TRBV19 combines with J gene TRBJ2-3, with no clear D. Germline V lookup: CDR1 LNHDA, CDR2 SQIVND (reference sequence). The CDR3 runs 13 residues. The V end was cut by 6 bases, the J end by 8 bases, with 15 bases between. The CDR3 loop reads CASSMSETTTQYF. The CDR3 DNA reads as TGTGCCAGTAGCATGAGCGAGACCACTACGCAGTATTTT.

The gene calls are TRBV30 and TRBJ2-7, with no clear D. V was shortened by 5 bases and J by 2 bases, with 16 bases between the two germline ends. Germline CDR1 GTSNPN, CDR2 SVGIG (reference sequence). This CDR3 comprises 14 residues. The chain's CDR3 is CAWSSAGPPYEQYF. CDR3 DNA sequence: TGTGCCTGGTCTTCTGCCGGGCCTCCCTACGAGCAGTACTTC.